One sample yielded the 15 T cell receptor beta chains listed below, sequenced in a study of blood T cell repertoires in COVID-19. Method: immunoSEQ multiplex PCR; TCRdb's copy keeps in-frame clones and lacks some. The sample has 400,000 to 550,000 clones; roughly 90% are singletons. The source material was peripheral blood. These TCRs come from a woman aged 25 to 45 with acute or convalescent COVID-19.

The chain employs TRBV4-1 and TRBJ1-5; D perhaps matches TRBD1 (6 bases). The CDR3 has 13 residues. V gave up 0 bases and J gave up 6 bases, with 6 bases separating them. CDR1 and CDR2 (germline): MGHRA, YSYEKL. CDR3 protein: CASSQEGGQPQHF. The CDR3 nucleotides read TGCGCCAGCAGCCAAGAAGGGGGTCAGCCCCAGCATTTT.

V and J are TRBV25-1 and TRBJ1-3; D unresolved. The germline V gene has CDR1 MGHDK and CDR2 SYGVNS. The germline V and J ends were trimmed by 2 bases and 0 bases, with 11 bases remaining between them. This CDR3 region has 16 residues. The CDR3 loop is CASSEGPAISGNTIYF. The DNA of the CDR3 is TGTGCCAGCAGTGAAGGGCCAGCAATCTCTGGAAACACCATATATTTT.

The CDR3 sequence: CASSLGTGATDTQYF. CDR3 bases: TGTGCCAGCAGCCTCGGGACAGGGGCCACAGATACGCAGTATTTT. The V call is TRBV5-6, the J call TRBJ2-3; TRBD1 matches at 10 bases. Germline CDR1 reads SGHDT; CDR2 reads YYEEEE. The CDR3 runs 15 residues. V was pared by 4 bases and J by 2 bases, with 4 bases of the junction left unmatched.

The chain joins TRBV9 to TRBJ1-3; D remains unclear. The germline gives CDR1 SGDLS, CDR2 YYNGEE. This CDR3 contains 15 residues. Trimming stripped 0 bases from V and 1 base from J, with 8 bases between. DNA of the CDR3: TGTGCCAGCAGCGTAGATGGCAGATCTGGAAACACCATATATTTT. It specifies CASSVDGRSGNTIYF.

V and J are TRBV15 and TRBJ1-1; D unresolved. The CDR3 has 15 residues. Trimming shortened V by 0 bases and J by 6 bases, and 14 bases separated the two germline ends. Per the germline V gene, CDR1 is LNHNV and CDR2 is YYDKDF (reference sequence). The CDR3 DNA follows: TGTGCCACCAGCAGAGATTCGTGGGCAGACCCTGAAGCTTTCTTT. Its translation is CATSRDSWADPEAFF.

The chain recombines TRBV5-1 with TRBJ2-7; D perhaps matches TRBD1 (6 bases). The CDR3 consists of 12 residues. The germline V gene has CDR1 SGHRS and CDR2 YFSETQ. Trimming stripped 4 bases from V and 3 bases from J, with 8 bases between. The CDR3: CASSETGYEQYF. The CDR3 bases are TGCGCCAGCAGCGAGACAGGCTACGAGCAGTACTTC.

This sequence joins TRBV2 and TRBJ2-5; the D gene is possibly TRBD2 (6 bases). From germline, CDR1 is SNHLY and CDR2 FYNNEI. Trimming shortened V by 3 bases and J by 8 bases, and 13 bases separated the two germline ends. The CDR3 spans 13 residues. The CDR3, as DNA: TGTGCCAGCAGTGAGGGACTGAAGAGAACCCAGTACTTC. It yields the protein CASSEGLKRTQYF.

Details on this clone: The sample contains more than one DNA sequence encoding this CDR3. J is TRBJ2-7 and V is TRBV28; the match to TRBD1 covers 7 bases. V dropped 5 bases and J dropped 3; count of bases not matched to a gene: 4. The CDR3 loop spans 13 amino acids. CDR1 is MDHEN, CDR2 SYDVKM, per germline. The CDR3 loop is CASSGTAYYEQYF. CDR3 DNA sequence: TGTGCCAGCAGTGGGACAGCCTACTACGAGCAGTACTTC. Filled out from reference TRBV28 and TRBJ2-7, the complete variable domain reads DVKVTQSSRYLVKRTGEKVFLECVQDMDHENMFWYRQDPGLGLRLIYFSYDVKMKEKGDIPEGYSVSREKKERFSLILESASTNQTSMYLCASSGTAYYEQYFGPGTRLTVT.

A word on this clone: A junction boundary mismatches the germline segment, possibly from a read error. In nucleotides, the CDR3 is TGTGCAAGCAAGAGATCCCAGGGTGGTGAAGCTTTCTTT. Translating gives CASKRSQGGEAFF. The rearrangement links TRBV28 to TRBJ1-1; possible D gene TRBD1, 5 bases. The length of the CDR3 is 13 residues. The germline gives CDR1 MDHEN, CDR2 SYDVKM.

J is TRBJ2-3 and V is TRBV2, with TRBD2 identical over 15 bases. J gave up 9 bases and V 5 bases, and 6 bases lay outside the gene matches. Germline assignment: CDR1 SNHLY and CDR2 FYNNEI. The CDR3 is made up of 15 amino acids. The CDR3 DNA follows: TGTGCCAGCAGTAAGGGACTAGCGGGGGGTGACACGCAGTATTTT. It yields the protein CASSKGLAGGDTQYF.

CDR3 in DNA: TGTGCCTGGAGTATCACCCCCCTTAGGGGATTCTATGGCTACACCTTC. Its translation: CAWSITPLRGFYGYTF. V gene TRBV30 combines with J gene TRBJ1-2, with TRBD1 as a possible D gene (5 bases). The CDR3 runs to 16 residues. Trimming stripped 2 bases from V and 4 bases from J, with 20 bases between. CDR1 and CDR2 from the germline V gene are GTSNPN and SVGIG (reference sequence).

The V call is TRBV4-1, the J call TRBJ2-7; 7 bases are shared with TRBD1. V gave up 7 bases and J gave up 4 bases; unmatched junction bases: 13. CDR1 is MGHRA, CDR2 YSYEKL, per germline. The CDR3 is 15 residues long. The CDR3 spells CASTRSAGGEYEQYF. The CDR3 DNA reads TGCGCCAGCACACGATCCGCAGGGGGAGAGTACGAGCAGTACTTC.

The V and J genes are TRBV6-5 and TRBJ2-7; TRBD1 matches at 10 bases. The length of the CDR3 is 15 residues. Looked up from germline, CDR1 is MNHEY and CDR2 is SVGAGI. Losses at the gene ends were 2 bases for V and 4 bases for J; bases not matched to a gene: 5. CDR3: CASSYATGGVYEQYF. CDR3 bases: TGTGCCAGCAGTTACGCGACAGGGGGCGTTTACGAGCAGTACTTC.

Here the CDR3 DNA reads TGTGCCACCAGGAACCGAGCTCCAGATACGCAGTATTTT. Protein product: CATRNRAPDTQYF. The rearrangement uses TRBV15 and TRBJ2-3; D call uncertain. The length of the CDR3 is 13 residues. Germline assignment: CDR1 LNHNV and CDR2 YYDKDF (reference sequence). Trimming took 6 bases from V and 4 from J, leaving 11 bases between them. The full variable domain, completed using reference TRBV15 and TRBJ2-3, is DAMVIQNPRYQVTQFGKPVTLSCSQTLNHNVMYWYQQKSSQAPKLLFHYYDKDFNNEADTPDNFQSRRPNTSFCFLDIRSPGLGDTAMYLCATRNRAPDTQYFGPGTRLTVL.

The V gene is TRBV5-4, the J gene TRBJ2-3, with D possibly matching TRBD2 (6 bases). Per germline, CDR1 SGHNT and CDR2 YYREEE (reference sequence). The CDR3 has 16 residues. With 2 bases removed from V and 2 bases from J, the gap between germline ends came to 15 bases. The CDR3 DNA is TGTGCCAGCAGCTTAAGGTCGGCGGGGCACACAGATACGCAGTATTTT. This gives the protein CASSLRSAGHTDTQYF.